This TCR beta chain was sequenced in a study of human T cells and chemical hapten exposure. Across the study: Patients, predominantly female, presented with alopecia areata, totalis or universalis. TCR yields differed between samples (mainly from small differences in pooled library volume). Points from the study as a whole: Controls formed significantly fewer large CDR3 similarity clusters than expanded TCRs did.

Each cDNA molecule in the library carried unique molecular identifiers. One entry per CDR3 protein results from TCRdb running MiXCR on the RACE reads. This table has under 200,000 distinct CDR3 sequences, more than 25% appearing once. Sample time point: pre-sensitization, week 0. Treatment of the sample: therapeutic diphenylcyclopropenone sensitization with weekly scalp DPC. V dropped 7 bases and J dropped 1 base, with 10 bases sitting between them. The CDR3 runs to 13 residues. This clonotype has only a few counts. Its antigen remains unknown. The chain couples TRBV12-3 or TRBV12-4 to TRBJ1-1; D is unclear. The receptor comes from a woman aged 30 to 39 with alopecia areata. Some clones in this sample may be carry-over from other donors' samples. Sample: whole blood, taken in connection with sensitization to the hapten diphenylcyclopropenone (DPC). CDR3 DNA: TGTGCCAGCACCCTACGGACGAACACTGAAGCTTTCTTT. Its protein product is CASTLRTNTEAFF.